The entry below gives a single T cell receptor beta chain sequence along with its context. What it binds is unknown. This sample is part of a study of lymphopenia after photon versus proton radiotherapy. Trimming shortened V by 5 bases and J by 7 bases, and 15 bases separated the two germline ends. Germline V lookup: CDR1 SEHNR, CDR2 FQNEAQ (reference sequence). The CDR3 contains 14 residues. TCRdb's copy holds only in-frame clones and misses some; the assay was immunoSEQ multiplex PCR. The repertoire includes tens of thousands of clones, 85% of them detected once, and roughly 2.3% sits in the top ten. The study, taken as a whole, reports: Photon-treated patients lost naive T cells and TCR diversity; proton-treated stayed stable. In patients who died, overall survival fell as post-nadir TCR diversity dropped more. Better survival with proton therapy was suggested as possible, not demonstrated.

The rearrangement links TRBV7-9 to TRBJ1-5, with TRBD1 as a possible D gene (6 bases). The sequence was obtained from a middle-aged man with gastric cancer. Sequenced here: peripheral blood, sampled from a patient treated with photon-based radiotherapy. CDR3 sequence: CASSGWGGPQPQHF. CDR3 sequence (DNA): TGTGCCAGCAGCGGCTGGGGGGGGCCACAGCCCCAGCATTTT. Together with reference TRBV7-9 and TRBJ1-5, the CDR3 gives the full variable domain: DTGVSQNPRHKITKRGQNVTFRCDPISEHNRLYWYRQTLGQGPEFLTYFQNEAQLEKSRLLSDRFSAERPKGSFSTLEIQRTEQGDSAMYLCASSGWGGPQPQHFGDGTRLSIL.